This T cell receptor beta chain was sequenced during a study of T cells after yellow fever vaccination. One entry per CDR3 protein results from TCRdb running MiXCR on the 5' RACE reads. Among some 96,000 distinct CDR3 sequences, 7.5% to 10% were seen once, and the ten largest hold approximately 17%. V was cut by 0 bases and J by 1 base, with 9 bases left in between. Germline loops: CDR1 DFQATT, CDR2 SNEGSKA (reference sequence). The CDR3 sequence is 15 residues long. This chain uses TRBV20-1 with TRBJ2-2; D may be TRBD2 (5 bases). The TCR comes from a man between 18 and 29 years old who received the YFV17D yellow fever vaccine. Sequences were derived from CD8+ T cells not binding an NS4B(214-222) dextramer, sorted from PBMCs, sampled around 15 days after the first yellow fever vaccination. The CDR3 DNA sequence: TGCAGTGCTAGAGATCTTCGGGGGAACACCGGGGAGCTGTTTTTT. Its translation: CSARDLRGNTGELFF.